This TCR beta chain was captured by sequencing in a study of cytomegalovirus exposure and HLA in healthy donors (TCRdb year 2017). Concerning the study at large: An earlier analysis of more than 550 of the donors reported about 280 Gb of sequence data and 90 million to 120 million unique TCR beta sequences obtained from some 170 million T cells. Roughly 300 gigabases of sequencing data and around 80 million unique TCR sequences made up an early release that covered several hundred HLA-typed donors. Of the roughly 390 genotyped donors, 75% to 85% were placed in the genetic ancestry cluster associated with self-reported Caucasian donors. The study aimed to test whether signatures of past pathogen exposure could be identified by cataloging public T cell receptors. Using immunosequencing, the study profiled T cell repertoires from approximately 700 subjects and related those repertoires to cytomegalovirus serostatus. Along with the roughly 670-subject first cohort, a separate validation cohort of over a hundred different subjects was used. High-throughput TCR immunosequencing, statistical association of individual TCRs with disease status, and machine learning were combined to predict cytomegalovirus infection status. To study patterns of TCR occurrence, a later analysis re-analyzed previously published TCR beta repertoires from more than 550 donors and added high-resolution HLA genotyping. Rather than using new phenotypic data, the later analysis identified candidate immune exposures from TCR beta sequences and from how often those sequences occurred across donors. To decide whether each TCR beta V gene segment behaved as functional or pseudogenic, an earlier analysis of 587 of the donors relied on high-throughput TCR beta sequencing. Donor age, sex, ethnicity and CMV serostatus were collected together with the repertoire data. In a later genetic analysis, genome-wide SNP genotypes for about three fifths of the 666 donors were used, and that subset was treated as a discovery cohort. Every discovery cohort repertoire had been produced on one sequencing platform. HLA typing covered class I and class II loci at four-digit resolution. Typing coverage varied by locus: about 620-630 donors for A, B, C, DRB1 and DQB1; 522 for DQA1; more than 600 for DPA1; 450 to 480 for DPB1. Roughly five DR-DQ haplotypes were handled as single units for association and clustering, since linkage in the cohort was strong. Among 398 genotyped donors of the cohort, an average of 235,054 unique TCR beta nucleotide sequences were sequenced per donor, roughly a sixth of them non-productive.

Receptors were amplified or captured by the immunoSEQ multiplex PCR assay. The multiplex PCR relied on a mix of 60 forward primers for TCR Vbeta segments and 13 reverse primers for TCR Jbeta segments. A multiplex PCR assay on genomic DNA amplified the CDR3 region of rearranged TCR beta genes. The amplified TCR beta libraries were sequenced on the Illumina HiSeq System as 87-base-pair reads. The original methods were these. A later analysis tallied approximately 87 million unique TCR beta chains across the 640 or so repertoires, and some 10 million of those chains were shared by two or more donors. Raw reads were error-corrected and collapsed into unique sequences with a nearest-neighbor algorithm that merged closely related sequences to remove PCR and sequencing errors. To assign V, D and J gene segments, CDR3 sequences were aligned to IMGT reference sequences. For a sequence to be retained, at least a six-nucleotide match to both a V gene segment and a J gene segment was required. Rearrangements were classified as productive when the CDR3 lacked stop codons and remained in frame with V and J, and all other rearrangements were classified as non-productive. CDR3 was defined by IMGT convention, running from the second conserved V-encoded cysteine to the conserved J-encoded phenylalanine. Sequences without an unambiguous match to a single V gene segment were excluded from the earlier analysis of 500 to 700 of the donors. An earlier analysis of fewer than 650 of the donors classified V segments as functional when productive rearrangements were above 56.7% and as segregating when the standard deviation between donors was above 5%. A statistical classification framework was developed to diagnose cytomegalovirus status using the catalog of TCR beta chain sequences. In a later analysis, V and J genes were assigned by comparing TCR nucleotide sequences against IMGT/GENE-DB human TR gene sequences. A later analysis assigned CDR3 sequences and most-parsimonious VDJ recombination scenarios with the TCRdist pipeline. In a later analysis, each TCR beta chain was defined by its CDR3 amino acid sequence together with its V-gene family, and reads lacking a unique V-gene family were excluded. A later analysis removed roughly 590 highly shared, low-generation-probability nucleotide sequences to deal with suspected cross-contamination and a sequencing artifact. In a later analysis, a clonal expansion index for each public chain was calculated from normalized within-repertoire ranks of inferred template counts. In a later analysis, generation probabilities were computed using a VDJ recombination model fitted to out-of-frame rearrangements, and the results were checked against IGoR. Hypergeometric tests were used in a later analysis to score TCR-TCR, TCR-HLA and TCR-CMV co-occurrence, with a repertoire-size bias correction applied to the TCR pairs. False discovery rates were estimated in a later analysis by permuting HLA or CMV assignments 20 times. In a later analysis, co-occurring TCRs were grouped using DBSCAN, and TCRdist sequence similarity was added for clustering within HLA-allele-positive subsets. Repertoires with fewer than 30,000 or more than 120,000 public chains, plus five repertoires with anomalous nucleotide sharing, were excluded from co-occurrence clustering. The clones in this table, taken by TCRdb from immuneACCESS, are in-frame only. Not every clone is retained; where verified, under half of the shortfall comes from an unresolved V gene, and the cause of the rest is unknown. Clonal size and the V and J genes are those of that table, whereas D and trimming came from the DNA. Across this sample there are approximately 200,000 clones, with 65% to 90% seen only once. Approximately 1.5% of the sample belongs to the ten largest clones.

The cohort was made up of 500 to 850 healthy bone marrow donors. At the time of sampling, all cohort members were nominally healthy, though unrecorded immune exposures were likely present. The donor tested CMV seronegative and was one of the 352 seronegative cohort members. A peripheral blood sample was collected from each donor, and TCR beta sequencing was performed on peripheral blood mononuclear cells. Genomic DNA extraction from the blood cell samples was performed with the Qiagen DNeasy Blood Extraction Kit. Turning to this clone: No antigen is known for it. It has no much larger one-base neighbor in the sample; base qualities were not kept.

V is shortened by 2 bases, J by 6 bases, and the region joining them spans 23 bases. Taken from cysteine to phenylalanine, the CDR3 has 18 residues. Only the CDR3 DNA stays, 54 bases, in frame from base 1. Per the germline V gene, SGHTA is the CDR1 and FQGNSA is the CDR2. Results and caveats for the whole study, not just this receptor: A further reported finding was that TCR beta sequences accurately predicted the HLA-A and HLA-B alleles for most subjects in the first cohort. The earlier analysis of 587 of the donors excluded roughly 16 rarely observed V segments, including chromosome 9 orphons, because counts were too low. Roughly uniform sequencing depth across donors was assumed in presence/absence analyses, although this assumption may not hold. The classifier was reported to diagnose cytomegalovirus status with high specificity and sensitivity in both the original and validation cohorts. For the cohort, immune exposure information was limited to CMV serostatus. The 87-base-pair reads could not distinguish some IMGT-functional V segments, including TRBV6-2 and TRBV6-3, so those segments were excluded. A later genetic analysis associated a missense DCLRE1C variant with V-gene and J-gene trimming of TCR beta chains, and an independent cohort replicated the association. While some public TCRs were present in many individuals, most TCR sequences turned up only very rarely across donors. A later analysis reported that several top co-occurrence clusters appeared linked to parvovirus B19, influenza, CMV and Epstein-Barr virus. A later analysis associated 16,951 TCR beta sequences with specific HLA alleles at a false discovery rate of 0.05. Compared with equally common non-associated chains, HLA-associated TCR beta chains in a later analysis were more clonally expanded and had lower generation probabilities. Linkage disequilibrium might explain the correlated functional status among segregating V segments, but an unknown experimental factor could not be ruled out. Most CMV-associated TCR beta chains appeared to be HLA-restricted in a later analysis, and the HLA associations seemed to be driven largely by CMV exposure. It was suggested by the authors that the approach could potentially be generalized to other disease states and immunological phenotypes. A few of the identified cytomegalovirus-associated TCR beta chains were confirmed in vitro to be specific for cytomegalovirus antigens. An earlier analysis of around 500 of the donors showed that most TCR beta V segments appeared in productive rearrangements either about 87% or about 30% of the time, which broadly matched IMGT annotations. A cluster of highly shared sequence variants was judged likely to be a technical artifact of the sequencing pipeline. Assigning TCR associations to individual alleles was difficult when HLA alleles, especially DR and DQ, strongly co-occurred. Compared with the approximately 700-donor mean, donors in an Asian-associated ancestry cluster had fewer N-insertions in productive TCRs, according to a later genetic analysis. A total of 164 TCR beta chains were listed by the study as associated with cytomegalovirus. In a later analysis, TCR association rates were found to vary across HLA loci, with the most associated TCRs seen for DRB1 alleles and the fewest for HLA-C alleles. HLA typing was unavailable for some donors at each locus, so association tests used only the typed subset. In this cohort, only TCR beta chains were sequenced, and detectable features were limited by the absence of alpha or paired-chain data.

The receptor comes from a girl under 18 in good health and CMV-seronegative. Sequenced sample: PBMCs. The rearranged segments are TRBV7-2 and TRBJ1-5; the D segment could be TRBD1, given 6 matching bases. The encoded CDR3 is CASSLRPIPGGLGQPQHF. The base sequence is TGTGCCAGCAGCTTACGGCCTATTCCGGGGGGCTTGGGTCAGCCCCAGCATTTT.